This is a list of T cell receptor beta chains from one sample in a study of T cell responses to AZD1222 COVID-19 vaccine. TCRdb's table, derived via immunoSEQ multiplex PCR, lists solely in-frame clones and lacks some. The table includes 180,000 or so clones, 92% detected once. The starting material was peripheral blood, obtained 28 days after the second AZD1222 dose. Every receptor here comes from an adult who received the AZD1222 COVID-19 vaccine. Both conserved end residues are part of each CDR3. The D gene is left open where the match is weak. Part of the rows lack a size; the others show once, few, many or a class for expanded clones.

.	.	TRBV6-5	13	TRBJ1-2	TGTGCCAGCAGACCCACGACAGGTTATGGCTACACCTTC	CASRPTTGYGYTF
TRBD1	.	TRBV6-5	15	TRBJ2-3	TGTGCCACCGCAACGGCGGACAGGGGGGGAGATACGCAGTATTTT	CATATADRGGDTQYF
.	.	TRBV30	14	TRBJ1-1	TGTGCCTCGGATCTGTGGGGCGCGAACACTGAAGCTTTCTTT	CASDLWGANTEAFF
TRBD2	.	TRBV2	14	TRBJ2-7	TGTGCCAGCAGTGATCAGCGGGGCGCCTACGAGCAGTACTTC	CASSDQRGAYEQYF
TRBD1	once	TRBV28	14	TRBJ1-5	TGTGCCAGCAGTTCGGGACAGGGGAATCAGCCCCAGCATTTT	CASSSGQGNQPQHF
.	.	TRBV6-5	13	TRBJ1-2	TGTGCCAGCAGCCGCAGGGCGGGGGTTGGCTACACCTTC	CASSRRAGVGYTF
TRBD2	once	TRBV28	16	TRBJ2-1	TGTGCCAGCAGTTTCTCCTTAGCGGGAGGCTACAATGAGCAGTTCTTC	CASSFSLAGGYNEQFF
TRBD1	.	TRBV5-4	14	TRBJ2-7	TGTGCCAGCAGCATAAGGACAGGGGGCTACGAGCAGTACTTC	CASSIRTGGYEQYF
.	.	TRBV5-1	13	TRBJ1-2	TGCGCCAGCAGCTTGGACGGGTTGGGCGGCTACACCTTC	CASSLDGLGGYTF
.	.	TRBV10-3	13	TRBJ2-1	TGTGCCATCAGCAGCGGTAGGTACAATGAGCAGTTCTTC	CAISSGRYNEQFF
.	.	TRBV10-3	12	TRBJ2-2	TGTGCCATCAGCCGGAGTGGCGGGGAGCTGTTTTTT	CAISRSGGELFF
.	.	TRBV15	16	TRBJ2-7	TGTGCCACCAGCAGAGCGAGACAGGTCGGAGACTACGAGCAGTACTTC	CATSRARQVGDYEQYF
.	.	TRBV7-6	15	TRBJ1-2	TGTGCCAGCAGCCTGGGGGGCAATGTCGTAAAAGGCTACACCTTC	CASSLGGNVVKGYTF
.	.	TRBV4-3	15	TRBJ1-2	TGCGCCAGCAGCCAAGATCGACAGACTAACTATGGCTACACCTTC	CASSQDRQTNYGYTF
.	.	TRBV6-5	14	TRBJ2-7	TGTGCCAGCAGATCAACAGGGGGGGGCCTCGAGCAGTACTTC	CASRSTGGGLEQYF
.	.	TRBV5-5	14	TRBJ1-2	TGTGCCAGCAGCTTGGCCTGGGGGGACTATGGCTACACCTTC	CASSLAWGDYGYTF
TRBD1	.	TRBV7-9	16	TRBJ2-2	TGTGCCAGCAGCTTCGGACAGGGGGGCCCGACCGGGGAGCTGTTTTTT	CASSFGQGGPTGELFF
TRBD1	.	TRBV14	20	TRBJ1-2	TGTGCCAGCAGCCAAGAGCCAGCATCGGGGCAGGGGGCGCGTCGCTATGGCTACACCTTC	CASSQEPASGQGARRYGYTF
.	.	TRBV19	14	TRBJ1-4	TGTGCCAGTAGTATCGAGGGAGGTAATGAAAAACTGTTTTTT	CASSIEGGNEKLFF
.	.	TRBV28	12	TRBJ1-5	TGTGCCAGCAGTCCTGACTATCAGCCCCAGCATTTT	CASSPDYQPQHF
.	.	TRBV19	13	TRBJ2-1	TGTGCCAGCGGTGGACAGCTCGGCAATGAGCAGTTCTTC	CASGGQLGNEQFF
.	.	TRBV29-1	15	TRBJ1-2	TGCAGCGTGCACCCCAGGGCCACCACTAACTATGGCTACACCTTC	CSVHPRATTNYGYTF
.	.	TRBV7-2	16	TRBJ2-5	TGTGCCAGCAGCTTACAAGTCGGGTCAGGGGAAAAGACCCAGTACTTC	CASSLQVGSGEKTQYF
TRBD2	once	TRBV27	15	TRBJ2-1	TGTGCCAGCAGTTACGCGGGACTAGACAGCAATGAGCAGTTCTTC	CASSYAGLDSNEQFF
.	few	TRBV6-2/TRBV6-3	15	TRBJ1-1	TGTGCCAGCAGCCGGGGTGGCTGGGAGAACACTGAAGCTTTCTTT	CASSRGGWENTEAFF
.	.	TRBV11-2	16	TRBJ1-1	TGTGCCAGCAGCTTAGGGGGCGGCAGTCTGAACACTGAAGCTTTCTTT	CASSLGGGSLNTEAFF
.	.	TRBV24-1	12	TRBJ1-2	TGTGCCACCAGTGATTGGGACCATGGCTACACCTTC	CATSDWDHGYTF
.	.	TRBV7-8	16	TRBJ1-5	TGTGCCAGCAGCTTACGTGAGCACGGGAGCAATCAGCCCCAGCATTTT	CASSLREHGSNQPQHF
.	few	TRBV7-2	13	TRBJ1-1	TGTGCCAGCAGCTTCTCAGGGGACACTGAAGCTTTCTTT	CASSFSGDTEAFF
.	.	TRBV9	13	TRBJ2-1	TGTGCCAGCAGCGTTAGTCCTTCCATGGAGCAGTTCTTC	CASSVSPSMEQFF
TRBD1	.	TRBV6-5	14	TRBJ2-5	TGTGCCAGCAGTAATCCAGGGGGCGCGGAGACCCAGTACTTC	CASSNPGGAETQYF